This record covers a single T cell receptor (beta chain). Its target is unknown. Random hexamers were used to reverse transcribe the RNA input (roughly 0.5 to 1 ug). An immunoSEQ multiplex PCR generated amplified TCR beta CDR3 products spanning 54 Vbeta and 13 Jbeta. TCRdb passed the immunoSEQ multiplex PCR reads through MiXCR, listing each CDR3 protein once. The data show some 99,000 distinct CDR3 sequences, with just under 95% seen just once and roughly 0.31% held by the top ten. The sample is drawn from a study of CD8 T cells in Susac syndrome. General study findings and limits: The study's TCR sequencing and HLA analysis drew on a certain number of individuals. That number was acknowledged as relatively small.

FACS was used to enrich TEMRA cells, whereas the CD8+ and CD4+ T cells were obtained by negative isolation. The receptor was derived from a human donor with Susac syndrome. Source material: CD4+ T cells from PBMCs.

The CDR3 DNA sequence: TGTGCCAGCAGCTTAGTCTCGGGAAAACTGTTTTTT. As protein: CASSLVSGKLFF. This chain connects TRBV13 to TRBJ1-4; D is undetermined. The V gene lost 1 base and the J gene lost 10 bases, with 7 bases spanning the gap. Germline lookup yields CDR1 PRHDT and CDR2 FYEKMQ (reference sequence). This CDR3 contains 12 residues.